The clone carrying this T cell receptor beta chain was detected only once. This specimen comes from a study of T cells in Graves' hyperthyroidism and ophthalmopathy. Clinicians diagnosed patients from clinical symptoms, serum thyroxine and TRAb, thyroid ultrasound and orbital computed tomography. TCR beta CDR3 sequences were amplified from RNA transcripts. The HTBI primer set was used in a first-round RT-PCR of the TCR CDR3. Via MiXCR, TCRdb re-called the multiplex PCR reads, giving one row per CDR3 protein. The table includes approximately 590,000 distinct CDR3 sequences, around 45% detected once. V was pared by 8 bases and J by 4 bases, with 20 bases between. Germline-derived CDR1 and CDR2 are SGHTA and FQGNSA. The CDR3 loop spans 15 amino acids.

The sequencing sample was made of peripheral blood or thyroid tissue (not recorded which). This chain connects TRBV7-2 to TRBJ1-1; tentative D call: TRBD1 (6 bases). This TCR was sampled from a woman aged 18-29 years with Graves' hyperthyroidism. The CDR3 is CASPDHREGSTEAFF. CDR3 DNA: TGTGCCAGCCCCGACCACAGGGAAGGGAGCACTGAAGCTTTCTTT.